The sequence of this T cell receptor beta chain was determined in a study of cytomegalovirus exposure and HLA in healthy donors. Study-level information: Tens of millions of unique TCR sequences came from HLA-typed donors in an early release. Findings and limits, study-wide: There were some public TCRs occurring in many donors, but most TCR sequences were rare. Upon later analysis, HLA-associated TCR beta chains proved more clonally expanded than other, equally common chains.

The CDR3 totals 18 residues. Germline-derived CDR1 and CDR2 are SGHTA and FQGNSA. V gave up 4 bases and J gave up 14 bases, with 30 bases separating them. Details on this clone: The antigen is undetermined.

13 Jbeta primers and 60 Vbeta primers were used for the PCR. Profiled with immunoSEQ multiplex PCR; TCRdb holds only in-frame clones, not every one. The table records about 150,000 clones, 84% of them present only once. At sampling all donors were nominally healthy, likely with unrecorded immune exposures. The receptor comes from a boy under 10 years old in good health and CMV-seronegative. The sample taken for sequencing was PBMCs. This chain uses TRBV7-2 with TRBJ1-6; D is unclear. CDR3 in DNA: TGTGCCAGCAGCTCCCTGGGTATGGCGATTACTATAATTCGATCCCTCCACTTT. Protein sequence: CASSSLGMAITIIRSLHF.